Listed here are 27 T cell receptor beta chains from one sample, sequenced in a study of blood T cell repertoires in COVID-19. The method was immunoSEQ multiplex PCR; TCRdb's version includes in-frame clones alone and lacks a portion of them. The sample lists approximately 240,000 clones; around 90% were seen once. The sample was peripheral blood. The receptor source for this set is a man younger than 40 with COVID-19, enrolled during active disease.

This clone was observed once. This chain uses TRBV6-4 with TRBJ1-6; 7 bases fit TRBD1. Germline loops: CDR1 MRHNA, CDR2 SNTAGT. The trim removed 3 bases at V and 13 bases at J, leaving 12 bases unmatched. The CDR3 spans 15 residues. The CDR3 here is CASSDPGTVLSPLHF. The DNA of the CDR3 is TGTGCCAGCAGTGATCCCGGGACAGTGCTATCGCCCCTCCACTTT.

The V gene is TRBV7-2, the J gene TRBJ2-5; D unresolved. This CDR3 is built from 13 residues. V was shortened by 0 bases and J by 4 bases, with 6 bases between the two germline ends. Germline CDR1 and CDR2: SGHTA and FQGNSA. CDR3 DNA: TGTGCCAGCAGCTTAGCTGTGCGAGAGACCCAGTACTTC. This translates into CASSLAVRETQYF.

V gene TRBV24-1 combines with J gene TRBJ2-3; 11 bases are a match to TRBD2. The germline V gene encodes CDR1 KGHDR and CDR2 SFDVKD. The length of the CDR3 is 16 residues. The J segment lost 4 bases and the V segment lost 4 bases, leaving 6 bases of the junction unmatched. The CDR3 loop reads CATSDSSLAGADTQYF. CDR3 nucleotide sequence: TGTGCCACCAGTGACTCTTCACTAGCGGGGGCAGATACGCAGTATTTT.

The CDR3 loop is CASRQQGGSTEAFF. The CDR3 coding sequence is TGTGCCAGCAGACAACAGGGCGGGTCGACTGAAGCTTTCTTT. The chain carries TRBV6-5 and TRBJ1-1; D is perhaps TRBD1 (6 bases). The germline CDR1 and CDR2 sequences are MNHEY and SVGAGI. This CDR3 contains 14 residues. Trimming took 6 bases from V and 5 from J, leaving 16 bases between them.

This rearrangement joins TRBV5-4 to TRBJ2-1, with 8 positions matching TRBD1. The CDR3 spans 15 residues. CDR1 and CDR2 (germline): SGHNT, YYREEE (reference sequence). The ends lost 4 bases at V and 8 bases at J; junction bases unmatched: 11. The chain's CDR3 is CASSSGQGAFDEQFF. The CDR3 nucleotides are TGTGCCAGCAGCAGCGGACAGGGCGCCTTCGATGAGCAGTTCTTC.

This clone was detected once. The chain uses TRBV6-5 and TRBJ1-6, with a weak D call TRBD1 (6 bases). V was trimmed by 4 bases and J by 0 bases, leaving 10 bases between them. The CDR3 is 16 amino acids. Per the germline V gene, CDR1 is MNHEY and CDR2 is SVGAGI. The CDR3 DNA reads TGTGCCAGCAGTTCTGACAGGAGCTCCTATAATTCACCCCTCCACTTT. Protein: CASSSDRSSYNSPLHF.

V is TRBV30 and J is TRBJ1-3; 8 nucleotides align to TRBD1. The length of the CDR3 is 13 residues. The V and J ends lost 4 bases and 2 bases, in that order; junction bases with no gene match: 1. The V gene's germline CDR1 is GTSNPN and CDR2 SVGIG (reference sequence). The CDR3 bases are TGTGCCTGGATCAGGGGGCCTGGAAACACCATATATTTT. It specifies CAWIRGPGNTIYF.

V is TRBV28 and J is TRBJ1-5, with a possible D match to TRBD1 (5 bases). V was clipped by 5 bases and J by 1 base, with 12 bases between them. The germline V gene has CDR1 MDHEN and CDR2 SYDVKM. This CDR3 is built from 15 residues. The CDR3 DNA is TGTGCCAGCAGTGGGGGGGATGGGAGCAATCAGCCCCAGCATTTT. This translates into CASSGGDGSNQPQHF.

The chain combines TRBV2 with TRBJ1-3; D possibly corresponds to TRBD1 (5 bases). Germline loops: CDR1 SNHLY, CDR2 FYNNEI. Deletions cut 3 bases from V and 2 bases from J, with 11 bases between. This CDR3 has 15 residues. CDR3 protein: CASSDPAGAGNTIYF. The DNA of the CDR3 is TGTGCCAGCAGTGATCCGGCGGGGGCTGGAAACACCATATATTTT.

This clone came up a few times. Distinct nucleotide sequences in the sample also encode this CDR3. CDR3 residues: CASSFGQGVEAFF. In nucleotides, the CDR3 is TGCGCCAGCAGTTTCGGACAGGGAGTTGAAGCTTTCTTT. The gene calls are TRBV5-1 and TRBJ1-1, with 8 bases that match TRBD1. The CDR3 sequence is 13 residues long. Germline V gene sequence: CDR1 SGHRS, CDR2 YFSETQ. Trimming removed 5 bases from V and 7 bases from J; junction bases left unmatched: 7.

This clone was counted once. The chain carries TRBV29-1 and TRBJ1-1; TRBD1 might be the D (5 bases). CDR3 length: 12 residues. Per germline, CDR1 SQVTM and CDR2 ANQGSEA. V was cut by 8 bases and J by 1 base, with 11 bases left in between. This CDR3 is CSSRGANTEAFF. DNA for the CDR3: TGCAGCTCAAGGGGTGCGAACACTGAAGCTTTCTTT.

This sequence joins TRBV5-1 and TRBJ2-1; 9 bases are shared with TRBD1. CDR1 and CDR2 (germline): SGHRS, YFSETQ. CDR3 length: 15 residues. J gave up 9 bases and V 4 bases, and 11 bases lay outside the gene matches. The CDR3 coding sequence is TGCGCCAGCAGCCCCGGGACAGGGTCTACTAGTGAGCAGTTCTTC. This translates into CASSPGTGSTSEQFF.

This clone was seen only a few times. V usage is TRBV5-1 and J usage is TRBJ2-1; 10 bases align to TRBD2. Looked up from germline, CDR1 is SGHRS and CDR2 is YFSETQ. This CDR3 is built from 15 residues. The J segment lost 6 bases and the V segment lost 0 bases, leaving 3 bases of the junction unmatched. The CDR3 DNA reads TGCGCCAGCAGCTTGGCGTCTAGCGGGGGCAATGAGCAGTTCTTC. Amino acids: CASSLASSGGNEQFF. The full variable domain, its missing parts supplied by reference TRBV5-1 and TRBJ2-1, is KAGVTQTPRYLIKTRGQQVTLSCSPISGHRSVSWYQQTPGQGLQFLFEYFSETQRNKGNFPGRFSGRQFSNSRSEMNVSTLELGDSALYLCASSLASSGGNEQFFGPGTRLTVL.

The chain links TRBV30 to TRBJ1-6; 8 bases line up with TRBD1. There are 15 residues in the CDR3. Per the germline V gene, CDR1 is GTSNPN and CDR2 is SVGIG (reference sequence). Germline trimming cut 4 bases from V and 7 bases from J; bases unmatched to any gene: 9. The CDR3 DNA is TGTGCCTGGAAAACAAGACAGGGGAGGAATTCACCCCTCCACTTT. Its protein is CAWKTRQGRNSPLHF.

V usage is TRBV4-1 and J usage is TRBJ1-2, with TRBD1 as a possible D gene (5 bases). Trimming stripped 2 bases from V and 4 bases from J, with 11 bases between. CDR1 and CDR2 from the germline V gene are MGHRA and YSYEKL. The CDR3 contains 14 residues. The CDR3 reads CASSQRGAVYGYTF. The CDR3 bases are TGCGCCAGCAGCCAAAGGGGCGCGGTCTATGGCTACACCTTC.

V usage is TRBV9 and J usage is TRBJ1-5; no clear D. From germline, CDR1 is SGDLS and CDR2 YYNGEE. The CDR3 loop spans 15 amino acids. V lost 4 bases, J lost 4 bases, and 15 bases lay in between. The CDR3 nucleotides read TGTGCCAGCAGCCCCGTAGTACGGGGTAATCAGCCCCAGCATTTT. The encoded protein is CASSPVVRGNQPQHF.

The rearrangement joins TRBV7-9 to TRBJ1-3, with D unresolved. Deletions cut 3 bases from V and 2 bases from J, with 14 bases between. Germline V gene lookup returns CDR1 SEHNR and CDR2 FQNEAQ (reference sequence). The CDR3 contains 16 residues. CDR3 nucleotides: TGTGCCAGCAGCTTTGACGGGTTAAGCCCTGGAAACACCATATATTTT. Its protein product is CASSFDGLSPGNTIYF. The variable domain in full, completed from reference TRBV7-9 and TRBJ1-3, reads DTGVSQNPRHKITKRGQNVTFRCDPISEHNRLYWYRQTLGQGPEFLTYFQNEAQLEKSRLLSDRFSAERPKGSFSTLEIQRTEQGDSAMYLCASSFDGLSPGNTIYFGEGSWLTVV.

The chain carries TRBV11-2 and TRBJ1-1; tentatively, D is TRBD1 (6 bases). Germline V lookup: CDR1 SGHAT, CDR2 FQNNGV. This CDR3 has 15 amino acids. Trimming took off 2 bases at V and 0 bases at J, with 10 bases between the two ends. Written as DNA, the CDR3 is TGTGCCAGCAGCTTAAGGGACAACTTGAACACTGAAGCTTTCTTT. Translation gives CASSLRDNLNTEAFF.

This clone appeared a few times. This chain links TRBV5-5 with TRBJ2-5; TRBD1 agrees at 7 bases. Unmatched junction bases numbered 8, after V lost 1 base and J lost 5 bases. The CDR3 runs to 15 residues. Germline V CDR1 and CDR2: SGHKS, YYEKEE (reference sequence). The CDR3 reads CASSLTGAKRETQYF. CDR3 DNA sequence: TGTGCCAGCAGCTTGACAGGGGCCAAGCGGGAGACCCAGTACTTC.

CDR3 nucleotide sequence: TGTGCCAGCAGCGGGGAGGGGTCGACTTACAATGAGCAGTTCTTC. Translating gives CASSGEGSTYNEQFF. The J gene is TRBJ2-1, the V gene TRBV5-6; 7 bases map to TRBD2. The CDR3 totals 15 residues. J lost 4 bases, V lost 4 bases, and 8 bases had no gene match. Per the germline V gene, CDR1 is SGHDT and CDR2 is YYEEEE.

CDR3 in amino acids: CASSIDRPDRATQYF. The CDR3 DNA reads as TGTGCCAGTAGTATAGATCGCCCGGACAGGGCAACCCAGTACTTC. This chain uses TRBV19 with TRBJ2-5, with TRBD1 matching over 8 bases. V shed 0 bases, J shed 8 bases, and the junction held 8 bases outside the gene matches. CDR1 and CDR2 (germline): LNHDA, SQIVND (reference sequence). The CDR3 consists of 15 residues. The full variable domain, rest sourced from reference TRBV19 and TRBJ2-5, is DGGITQSPKYLFRKEGQNVTLSCEQNLNHDAMYWYRQDPGQGLRLIYYSQIVNDFQKGDIAEGYSVSREKKESFPLTVTSAQKNPTAFYLCASSIDRPDRATQYFGPGTRLLVL.

The count of this clone is one. The chain uses TRBV6-5 and TRBJ2-1; D is perhaps TRBD1 (6 bases). The V gene's germline CDR1 is MNHEY and CDR2 SVGAGI. The CDR3 is 14 residues long. The ends were cut back, 5 bases at V and 6 bases at J, with 14 bases in the middle. CDR3 sequence reads: CASSQRTEGNEQFF. The CDR3 region has the DNA TGTGCCAGCAGTCAGAGGACAGAAGGCAATGAGCAGTTCTTC.

This chain joins TRBV5-5 and TRBJ1-5; 9 bases line up with TRBD1. The CDR3 length is 16 residues. V lost 3 bases to trimming and J lost 7 bases; unmatched junction nucleotides: 11. Germline V CDR1 and CDR2: SGHKS, YYEKEE (reference sequence). Here the CDR3 reads CASSWGDRVLGQPQHF. The CDR3 DNA reads TGTGCCAGCAGCTGGGGGGACAGGGTGTTGGGACAGCCCCAGCATTTT.

The chain carries TRBV7-6 and TRBJ2-1, with 9 bases aligning to TRBD1. There are 17 residues in the CDR3. V was pared by 5 bases and J by 0 bases, with 8 bases of the junction left unmatched. The germline CDR1 and CDR2 sequences are SGHVS and FNYEAQ. The DNA for the CDR3 is TGTGCCAGCAGCCATGGGACAGGGCCAGGCTCCTACAATGAGCAGTTCTTC. This codes for CASSHGTGPGSYNEQFF.

The V call is TRBV10-1, the J call TRBJ2-5, with 12 bases identical to TRBD2. The CDR3 contains 16 residues. Per the germline V gene, CDR1 is WNHNN and CDR2 is SYGVQD (reference sequence). The ends lost 0 bases at V and 3 bases at J; junction bases unmatched: 2. The CDR3 DNA sequence: TGCGCCAGCAGTGAGTCGACTAGCGGGGGCGAAGAGACCCAGTACTTC. Translating it yields CASSESTSGGEETQYF.

V and J are TRBV5-1 and TRBJ2-1; the D gene is possibly TRBD1 (6 bases). This CDR3 is built from 17 residues. The germline V and J ends were trimmed by 4 bases and 0 bases, with 17 bases remaining between them. Germline V lookup: CDR1 SGHRS, CDR2 YFSETQ. CDR3 residues: CASSPGQLDHSYNEQFF. In nucleotides, the CDR3 is TGCGCCAGCAGCCCAGGACAGCTAGATCACTCCTACAATGAGCAGTTCTTC.

The V gene is TRBV9, the J gene TRBJ1-3; D is undetermined. Germline V gene sequence: CDR1 SGDLS, CDR2 YYNGEE. V was trimmed by 3 bases and J by 0 bases, leaving 7 bases between them. The CDR3 length is 14 residues. CDR3 sequence: CASSARSSGNTIYF. Written as DNA, the CDR3 is TGTGCCAGCAGCGCGAGAAGCTCTGGAAACACCATATATTTT.